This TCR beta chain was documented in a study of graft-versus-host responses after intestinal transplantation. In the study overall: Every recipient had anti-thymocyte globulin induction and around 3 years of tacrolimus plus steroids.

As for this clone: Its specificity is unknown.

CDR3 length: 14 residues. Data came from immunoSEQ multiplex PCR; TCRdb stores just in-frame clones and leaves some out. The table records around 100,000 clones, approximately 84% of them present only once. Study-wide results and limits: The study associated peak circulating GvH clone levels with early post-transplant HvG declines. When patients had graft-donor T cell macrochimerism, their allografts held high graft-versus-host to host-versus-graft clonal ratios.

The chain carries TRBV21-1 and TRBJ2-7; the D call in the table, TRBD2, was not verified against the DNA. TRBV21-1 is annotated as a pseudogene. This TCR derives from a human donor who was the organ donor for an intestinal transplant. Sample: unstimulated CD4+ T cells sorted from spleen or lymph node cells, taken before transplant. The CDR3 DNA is TGTGCCAGCAGCCCCAAGGAGGGTATCGACGAGCAGTACTTC. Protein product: CASSPKEGIDEQYF.